The entry below gives a single TCR beta chain sequence along with its context. In germline, CDR1 is SEHNR, CDR2 FQNEAQ (reference sequence). This CDR3 has 12 residues. V lost 7 bases, J lost 8 bases, and 14 bases lay in between. The source of the sample is a study of cytomegalovirus exposure and HLA in healthy donors. The primer mix had 60 Vbeta and 13 Jbeta primers. Here immunoSEQ multiplex PCR was the method, and the copy in TCRdb shows in-frame clones only, minus some. Of around 190,000 clones listed, around 80% were seen once; the top ten hold less than 2%. The sequence was obtained from a young man in good health and CMV-seronegative. The sequenced material came from PBMCs. This chain uses TRBV7-9 with TRBJ1-2, with unresolved D. The CDR3 loop reads CASNPPLEGYTF. CDR3 coding DNA: TGTGCCAGCAACCCGCCCTTGGAGGGCTACACCTTC. The complete variable domain, with remaining parts taken from reference TRBV7-9 and TRBJ1-2, reads DTGVSQNPRHKITKRGQNVTFRCDPISEHNRLYWYRQTLGQGPEFLTYFQNEAQLEKSRLLSDRFSAERPKGSFSTLEIQRTEQGDSAMYLCASNPPLEGYTFGSGTRLTVV.